The rows below give T cell receptor beta chains drawn from one sample of a study of OX40 agonist ivuxolimab in advanced cancers. The table came from immunoSEQ multiplex PCR; TCRdb's copy has only in-frame clones and leaves some out. The table lists approximately 100,000 clones, about 85% of them singletons. The starting material was CD4+ or CD8+ T cells sorted from blood, obtained in a trial of the OX40 agonist ivuxolimab. These receptors came from an adult with an advanced solid tumor such as melanoma, head and neck, liver or kidney cancer. CDR3s include the opening cysteine and the closing phenylalanine or tryptophan. The order of the fields is CDR3 DNA, CDR3 protein, CDR3 length, V gene, D gene, clone size, J gene. D genes are given only for firm matches. A clone size is listed for some rows: how often the clone was seen (once, few, many), or a class if it is expanded.

TGTGCCAGCAGCCACCTTCGTGGGGCTAGCGGGAGTGCGTTAGGGTACAATGAGCAGTTCTTC CASSHLRGASGSALGYNEQFF 21 TRBV16 TRBD2 . TRBJ2-1
TGTGCCAGCAGTTATCGGGGACAGGGGGCTGAAGCTTTCTTT CASSYRGQGAEAFF 14 TRBV6-5 TRBD1 . TRBJ1-1
TGTGCCAGCAGCGTAGGAGGGAGCGGCACCGGGGAGCTGTTTTTT CASSVGGSGTGELFF 15 TRBV9 . once TRBJ2-2
TGTGCCAGCAAGTCCGATCAGCCCCAGCATTTT CASKSDQPQHF 11 TRBV6-5 . once TRBJ1-5
TGCGCCAGCAGCTTGGATCCGGACAACTCTGGAAACACCATATATTTT CASSLDPDNSGNTIYF 16 TRBV5-1 . . TRBJ1-3
TGCGCCAGCAGCTCCGGGACGGTAAGCACAGATACGCAGTATTTT CASSSGTVSTDTQYF 15 TRBV5-1 . once TRBJ2-3
TGTGCCAGCAGCCAAGATCAGGGGAGGGGAACTGAAGCTTTCTTT CASSQDQGRGTEAFF 15 TRBV4-2 . few TRBJ1-1
TGTGCCAGCAGCTTGGGGAAAGTTGGGGCCAACGTCCTGACTTTC CASSLGKVGANVLTF 15 TRBV7-6 . . TRBJ2-6
TGTGCCAGTAAGGTTAATAGCGGGAGTTACAATGAGCAGTTCTTC CASKVNSGSYNEQFF 15 TRBV19 TRBD2 . TRBJ2-1
TGTGCCAGCAGTTCCCTTTCTAGCCCCGGGGAGCTGTTTTTT CASSSLSSPGELFF 14 TRBV6-5 . . TRBJ2-2
TGTGCCAGCAGCTTCACCGGGACAACCTACGAGCAGTACTTC CASSFTGTTYEQYF 14 TRBV7-9 . . TRBJ2-7
TGTGCCAGCAGCCCGACAGGGTTGGGAGATACGCAGTATTTT CASSPTGLGDTQYF 14 TRBV7-3 TRBD1 . TRBJ2-3
TGCGCCAGCAGCTATGACGGGGGTCGGTCCAGGGGCGGGCAGTTCTTC CASSYDGGRSRGGQFF 16 TRBV5-1 . few TRBJ2-1
TGTGCCTGGAGTATTGGGGCTTCTTACGAGCAGTACTTC CAWSIGASYEQYF 13 TRBV30 . . TRBJ2-7
TGTGCCAGCAGTCCCCCCGCGCAGGGGAAGCCCCAGCATTTT CASSPPAQGKPQHF 14 TRBV28 . . TRBJ1-5
TGTGCTAGCAGCCTCCCGGGACAGGGAAGGTCCTACGAGCAGTACTTC CASSLPGQGRSYEQYF 16 TRBV7-7 TRBD1 . TRBJ2-7
TGTGCCACCAGCCAAACTAGCGAGGGCACAGATACGCAGTATTTT CATSQTSEGTDTQYF 15 TRBV15 TRBD2 . TRBJ2-3
TGTGCCAGCAGCTTGGATGGAGAGACCCAGTACTTC CASSLDGETQYF 12 TRBV5-5 . once TRBJ2-5
TGTGCCAGCAGCTCCCGACAGGGAGTAGGGCCCCAGCATTTT CASSSRQGVGPQHF 14 TRBV7-2 TRBD1 . TRBJ1-5
TGTGCCAGCAGTTGGGGAATCACCGGGGAGCTGTTTTTT CASSWGITGELFF 13 TRBV27 . once TRBJ2-2
TGTGCCAGCAGTGACGACAGGGAGGGAACCGATACGCAGTATTTT CASSDDREGTDTQYF 15 TRBV25-1 . . TRBJ2-3
TGTGCCAGCAGTGAGTCGCCGAACGAGCAGTACTTC CASSESPNEQYF 12 TRBV2 . . TRBJ2-7
TGTGCCAGCAGCGGGGCGCCGCGGCGGACTGAAGCTTTCTTT CASSGAPRRTEAFF 14 TRBV6-5 . . TRBJ1-1
TGTGCCAGCAGCCGCGGGGCCAAGGAGACGACGATGAACACTGAAGCTTTCTTT CASSRGAKETTMNTEAFF 18 TRBV5-5 . . TRBJ1-1
TGTGCCAGCAGCCCGAGGGGACTAGCGGGAGTATACGAGCAGTACTTC CASSPRGLAGVYEQYF 16 TRBV7-2 TRBD2 . TRBJ2-7
TGTGCCAGCACCCAACAGGGAAGAGTCGCAGCAGAAGCTTTCTTT CASTQQGRVAAEAFF 15 TRBV28 . . TRBJ1-1
TGCAGCGTTGAAGTGCCGGGACTAGCGGTTCCGGAGACCCAGTACTTC CSVEVPGLAVPETQYF 16 TRBV29-1 TRBD2 . TRBJ2-5
TGCGCCAGCAGCTCCGGGTGGGAGCAGTACTTC CASSSGWEQYF 11 TRBV5-1 . . TRBJ2-5
TGTGCCAGCAGTGAAACTACCCGCTCCTACGAGCAGTACTTC CASSETTRSYEQYF 14 TRBV25-1 . . TRBJ2-7
TGCGCCAGCAGCTTAGGGTCTAGCGGAATCAAGCCCTACAATGAGCAGTTCTTC CASSLGSSGIKPYNEQFF 18 TRBV5-1 TRBD2 . TRBJ2-1
TGTGCCAGCTCACTTCTTCCGGGACGTTATCAGCCGGATACGCAGTATTTT CASSLLPGRYQPDTQYF 17 TRBV18 . . TRBJ2-3
TGTGCCAGCAGTGTTCGCGGAGGGGAGCAGTACTTC CASSVRGGEQYF 12 TRBV2 . . TRBJ2-7
TGCAGTGCAGGGGTTAATGAGCAGTTCTTC CSAGVNEQFF 10 TRBV20-1 . . TRBJ2-1
TGTGCCAGCAGCAAAGCTCCCAGCGGGAGCTTTCAAGATACGCAGTATTTT CASSKAPSGSFQDTQYF 17 TRBV21-1 . . TRBJ2-3
TGTGCCAGCACACGGGACAGCTCTGGGGCCAACGTCCTGACTTTC CASTRDSSGANVLTF 15 TRBV6-6 TRBD1 . TRBJ2-6
TGTGCCAGCAGTGAAAAGACGAACACCGGGGAGCTGTTTTTT CASSEKTNTGELFF 14 TRBV2 . once TRBJ2-2
TGTGCCAGCAGCCACAAAGGGTTTGAGGAGACCCAGTACTTC CASSHKGFEETQYF 14 TRBV7-9 . once TRBJ2-5
TGTGCTAGCAGCGGGGACCTCGGAAAACAGTACTTC CASSGDLGKQYF 12 TRBV7-7 TRBD2 . TRBJ2-7
TGTGCCAGCAGCATAACTGGGGGATTTGGCGAGCAGTACTTC CASSITGGFGEQYF 14 TRBV7-8 . . TRBJ2-7
TGTGCCAGCGTCGAAGGCCGAGGTGGCTACACCTTC CASVEGRGGYTF 12 TRBV5-8 . . TRBJ1-2
TGTGCCAGCAGCGTAGAACTTGTTACGCAGTATTTT CASSVELVTQYF 12 TRBV9 . . TRBJ2-3
TGCGCCAGCAGCCGCCGACTAGAGCAGTTCTTC CASSRRLEQFF 11 TRBV5-1 . . TRBJ2-1
TGCAGCGTTGAAGTGGGATCCGCTGAAGCTTTCTTT CSVEVGSAEAFF 12 TRBV29-1 . . TRBJ1-1
TGTGCCAGCAGCAAACCTGACGGCAGGGGGGGTATAACGACAGATACGCAGTATTTT CASSKPDGRGGITTDTQYF 19 TRBV21-1 . . TRBJ2-3
TGTGCCTGGAGTCGTATTGGGGTAATGATGAACACTGAAGCTTTCTTT CAWSRIGVMMNTEAFF 16 TRBV30 . . TRBJ1-1
TGTGCCAGCAGCCCTGGGGTCGAGCAGTACTTC CASSPGVEQYF 11 TRBV27 . . TRBJ2-7
TGTGCCAGCAGCTTAGCGGGGGGGGATGGCTACACCTTC CASSLAGGDGYTF 13 TRBV11-2 . . TRBJ1-2
TGTGCCAGCAGCTCGAGCGGGACAGGGAATGAAAAACTGTTTTTT CASSSSGTGNEKLFF 15 TRBV7-2 TRBD1 . TRBJ1-4
TGTGCCAGCAGTCGAACAGGGGGTCTTGGTGAAAAACTGTTTTTT CASSRTGGLGEKLFF 15 TRBV7-9 TRBD1 . TRBJ1-4
TGCGCCAGCAGCTTGGTAGGGCTAGCGGGTAGCGATGAGCAGTTCTTC CASSLVGLAGSDEQFF 16 TRBV5-1 TRBD2 . TRBJ2-1